This record covers a single T cell receptor (beta chain). This clonotype was detected ten times or more. It lacks a known antigen. Base qualities are not provided; no much larger clone lies one nucleotide away. The sample is drawn from a study of identical twins listed by TCRdb under 2016. A note on the overall study: TCR alpha and beta repertoires from monozygotic twins, unrelated adults of various ages and cord blood were deep-sequenced to test whether fetal clonotypes persist. Replicate twin experiments were performed at different times using different library preparation protocols to rule out contamination. Points the paper makes about the study in general: Out-of-frame TCR alpha sharing in monozygotic twins was systematically underestimated by recombination models, whereas sharing between unrelated individuals was in agreement with the recombination models. Fewer insertions were carried by abundant cord blood beta clonotypes, a similar but weaker trend appeared in young adult naive repertoires, and no such trend appeared in memory repertoires. Compared with coincidental sharing between unrelated individuals, an excess of low generation-probability sequences was observed among out-of-frame TCR alpha sequences shared between twins. Excess twin sharing in beta out-of-frame sequences was weaker because fewer shared sequences lowered the signal-to-noise ratio. Zero-insertion analyses could be partly confounded by invariant T cells such as MAIT and iNKT, though diverse VJ usage argued against such confounding for most clonotypes. Conclusions relied on cross-sectional statistical analysis, since the same donors could not be followed over many years.

Only healthy Caucasian donors were included. The library was obtained by 5' RACE. The sequencing machine was an Illumina HiSeq 2000. A universal primer binding site was added through template switching, and the final cDNA carried a unique molecular identifier so that TCR cDNA molecules could be counted accurately. Specific primers in the conserved constant-segment region were used to synthesize first-strand cDNA for the TCR alpha and beta chains. To control for contamination, every cDNA library carried two barcodes: a SMART-Mk sample barcode plus Illumina barcodes. Two successive PCR steps introduced TruSeq adapter sequences along with Illumina sample barcodes. TCR alpha and beta cDNA libraries were sequenced on the Illumina HiSeq platform with custom primers. The original pipeline was this. Raw reads were processed with MiGEC to extract unique molecular identifiers, and MiXCR was used to determine CDR3 positions. For each individual, recombination models were inferred using an EM algorithm with the repgenHMM and IGoR tools. Shared clonotype analysis was performed with the tcR package in R, normalizing sharing by the product of cloneset sizes. To study raw recombination free of thymic and clonal selection effects, out-of-frame nonproductive sequences were analyzed. TCRdb passed the public sequencing reads through fastp at Q25 and MiXCR, retaining productive beta sequences. Rows matching on CDR3 protein sequence are summarized as one entry with the most common DNA and genes. The V and J calls reflect TCRdb's pipeline rather than the authors' work. This sample holds 1.5 million to 2 million distinct CDR3 sequences; roughly a third were observed only once. The ten largest clones represent 0.25% to 0.3% of the sample.

This TCR was recovered from a newborn girl in good health. Input material: cord blood.

The nucleotide sequence is given as TGTGCCAGCAGTGAATATTGGGAGAGTTATGGCTACACCTTC. Translated, it reads CASSEYWESYGYTF. The chain joins TRBV25-1 to TRBJ1-2, with the D gene too uncertain to name. The CDR3 numbers 14 residues from cysteine through phenylalanine. Only the CDR3 portion is preserved as DNA: 42 bases, with reading frame beginning at the first base. V lost 0 bases and J lost 5 bases; the stretch between them is 10 bases long. CDR1 and CDR2, per the germline V gene, are MGHDK and SYGVNS.